This is a list of T cell receptor beta chains from one sample in a study of patients and donors after allogeneic stem cell transplantation. TCRdb fed the RT-PCR reads into MiXCR, producing one record per CDR3 protein. The data contain some 60,000 distinct CDR3 sequences, about an eighth of them seen just once; the ten biggest clones take up roughly a third. Sequenced material: blood, either unsorted or a sorted T cell fraction (not recorded which). The receptors originated from a human donor who was either an allogeneic HSCT recipient or a stem cell or donor lymphocyte infusion donor (not recorded which). It is not recorded whose cells these are; they may come from a transplant donor. CDR3s include the opening cysteine and the closing phenylalanine or tryptophan. The order of the fields is J gene, V gene, D gene, clone size, CDR3 DNA, CDR3 protein. The D gene is left open where the match is weak. A row's size may be missing; if present it is once, few, many or a size class.

TRBJ2-1	TRBV20-1	-	many	TGCAGTGCTAGAGTCGCGGGACAGACGTACAATGAGCAGTTCTTC	CSARVAGQTYNEQFF
TRBJ2-3	TRBV20-1	TRBD2	-	TGCAGTGCTCCGAGAGCGGGGTTGGAAGATACGCAGTATTTT	CSAPRAGLEDTQYF
TRBJ2-6	TRBV6-5	TRBD1	-	TGTGCCAGCGGACAGGGGCACTCTGGGGCCAACGTCCTGACTTTC	CASGQGHSGANVLTF
TRBJ1-5	TRBV27	-	-	TGTGCCAGCAGTTTAGGAGGGAGGGGTCAGCCCCAGCATTTT	CASSLGGRGQPQHF
TRBJ2-3	TRBV18	-	many	TGTGCCAGCTCAACGGGATTCACAGATACGCAGTATTTT	CASSTGFTDTQYF
TRBJ2-1	TRBV10-3	-	many	TGTGCCATCAGTAGCGGGTCCTACAATGAGCAGTTCTTC	CAISSGSYNEQFF
TRBJ1-1	TRBV12-3/TRBV12-4	-	few	TGTGCCAGCACCCCCGTCCAGACCAGGCCCTTGAACACTGAAGCTTTCTTT	CASTPVQTRPLNTEAFF
TRBJ2-7	TRBV6-6	TRBD2	-	TGTGCCAGCGGGGTGAGCGGGAGCTCCTACGAGCGGTACTTC	CASGVSGSSYERYF
TRBJ2-7	TRBV7-9	TRBD2	few	TGTGCCAGCAGCTTAGCCGGACTAGCAAAAGGGTACGAGCAGTACTTC	CASSLAGLAKGYEQYF
TRBJ1-5	TRBV3-1	-	-	TGTGCCAGCAGCCAATCCGGTACTCAGCCCCAGCATTTT	CASSQSGTQPQHF
TRBJ2-3	TRBV14	TRBD1	-	TGTGCCAGCAGCCAAGTGGGCAGGGGGCGCCAAGATACGCAGTATTTT	CASSQVGRGRQDTQYF
TRBJ1-2	TRBV5-6	-	few	TGTGCCAGCAGCTACACCCTCGGGGGGGGTGTCTATGGCTACACCTTC	CASSYTLGGGVYGYTF
TRBJ2-7	TRBV28	-	-	TGTGCCAGCAGATCGACAGGCTACGAGCAGTACTTC	CASRSTGYEQYF
TRBJ2-3	TRBV30	TRBD2	-	TGTGCCTGGAGTGCCGGACTAGCGGGAGGACACACAGATACGCAGTATTTT	CAWSAGLAGGHTDTQYF
TRBJ1-5	TRBV6-1	-	many	TGTGCCAGCAGTGAAGTTTGGGTAAACAATCAGCCCCAGCATTTT	CASSEVWVNNQPQHF
TRBJ1-6	TRBV6-6	-	many	TGTGCCAGCAGTCAGCCTAACAATTCACCCCTCCACTTT	CASSQPNNSPLHF
TRBJ1-1	TRBV20-1	-	-	TGCAGTGCTAGAGCCTCCTTGGGGAGGTACACTGAAGCTTTCTTT	CSARASLGRYTEAFF
TRBJ2-7	TRBV12-3/TRBV12-4	-	few	TGTGCCAGCAGTTTAACGGCGCCCTACGAGCAGTACTTC	CASSLTAPYEQYF
TRBJ2-7	TRBV29-1	-	few	TGCAGCGTTGAGGGAGGACAGGCTAGCTCCTACGAGCAGTACTTC	CSVEGGQASSYEQYF
TRBJ2-3	TRBV3-1	-	-	TGTGCCAGCAGCCAAGAACGGGAGATGACAGATACGCAGTATTTT	CASSQEREMTDTQYF
TRBJ2-7	TRBV24-1	TRBD2	-	TGTGCCACCAGCAGCGGGGCGGACTACGAGCAGTACTTC	CATSSGADYEQYF
TRBJ2-7	TRBV27	-	-	TGTGCCAGCAGTGTTTTCAGGAGTGGTTACGAGCAGTACTTC	CASSVFRSGYEQYF
TRBJ2-2	TRBV13	TRBD2	few	TGTGCCAGCAGTTTGCTCAGCGGGAAACTTTCGGACACCGGGGAGCTGTTTTTT	CASSLLSGKLSDTGELFF
TRBJ2-7	TRBV21-1	-	many	TGTGCCAGCGGTCTGGACGAGGACCACTACGAGCAGTACTTC	CASGLDEDHYEQYF
TRBJ2-6	TRBV27	-	-	TGTGCCAGCAGTCTCCAGTTGGCCGGGGCCAACGTCCTGACTTTC	CASSLQLAGANVLTF
TRBJ2-1	TRBV5-1	TRBD1	-	TGCGCCAGCCAACAGGGGACCCCCTACAATGAGCAGTTCTTC	CASQQGTPYNEQFF
TRBJ2-1	TRBV5-4	-	-	TGTGCCAGCAGCTTGTGGCCCGGGGCCTACAATGAGCAGTTCTTC	CASSLWPGAYNEQFF
TRBJ2-5	TRBV7-6	-	few	TGTGCCAGCAGGATGGGACGGGCCGACCCTTCGGAGACCCAGTACTTC	CASRMGRADPSETQYF
TRBJ2-2	TRBV11-1	TRBD2	-	TGTGCCAGCAGCCCAAGGACTAGCGGGAGGGTGAACACCGGGGAGCTGTTTTTT	CASSPRTSGRVNTGELFF
TRBJ2-7	TRBV25-1	TRBD1	few	TGTGCCAGCAGTGAACCCAAACGACAGGGATCCTACGAGCAGTACTTC	CASSEPKRQGSYEQYF
TRBJ1-3	TRBV6-6	-	few	TGTGCCAGCAGTACGACGAGCTCTGGAAACACCATATATTTT	CASSTTSSGNTIYF